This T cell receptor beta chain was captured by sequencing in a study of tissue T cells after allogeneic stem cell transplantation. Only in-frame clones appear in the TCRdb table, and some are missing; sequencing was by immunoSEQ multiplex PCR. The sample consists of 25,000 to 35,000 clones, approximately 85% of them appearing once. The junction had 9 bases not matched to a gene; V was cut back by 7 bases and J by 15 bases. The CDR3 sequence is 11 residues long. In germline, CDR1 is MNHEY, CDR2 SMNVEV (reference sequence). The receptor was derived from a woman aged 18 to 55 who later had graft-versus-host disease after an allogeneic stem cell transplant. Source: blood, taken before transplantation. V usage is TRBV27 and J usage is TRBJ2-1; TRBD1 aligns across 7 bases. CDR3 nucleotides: TGTGCCAGCATCCGGAAGGGGGCGTGGTTCTTC. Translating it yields CASIRKGAWFF.